This TCR beta chain was captured by sequencing in a study of beta chain features in type 1 diabetes. Study-wide findings and caveats: Healthy donors had naive, central memory and Treg TCRB repertoires that appeared less similar than those seen among patients. At VDJ recombination sites, type 1 diabetes patients had fewer insertions and more deleted nucleotides. When Type 1 diabetes patients were examined, their TCRB CDR3s proved moderately but significantly shorter in all four CD4+ subsets.

The study reverse transcribed the entire isolated RNA, so it sequenced expressed TCRB transcripts. Naive, central memory and regulatory T cell samples produced a mean of approximately 3.9 million reads. The repertoire was sequenced with immunoSEQ multiplex PCR; TCRdb's copy has only in-frame clones and lacks some. Found here are around 250,000 clones, roughly 13% of them singletons; the top ten hold approximately 0.015%. The CDR3 runs to 15 residues. The germline V and J ends were trimmed by 0 bases and 2 bases, with 12 bases remaining between them. Per germline, CDR1 SGDLS and CDR2 YYNGEE. Concerning this clone itself: Its specificity is not known.

This receptor was taken from a man aged 25 to 45 with type 1 diabetes. V usage is TRBV9 and J usage is TRBJ2-7; D is unresolved. Sequenced material: naive CD4+ T cells from blood. DNA for the CDR3: TGTGCCAGCAGCGTAGACACCCCACCCCCCTACGAGCAGTACTTC. This codes for CASSVDTPPPYEQYF.